The entry below gives a single T cell receptor beta chain sequence along with its context. Its antigen remains unidentified. The CDR3 has 14 residues. Germline V gives CDR1 SGHKS, CDR2 YYEKEE (reference sequence). J lost 5 bases, V lost 4 bases, and 6 bases had no gene match. The data stem from a study of cytomegalovirus exposure and HLA in healthy donors. Study observations and caveats: Generally TCR sequences proved uncommon, though certain public TCRs appeared in numerous donors. Clusters of TCRs from the first cohort tended to co-occur in the roughly 120 validation repertoires (as a later analysis found).

Sequencing was performed with immunoSEQ multiplex PCR; in TCRdb, only in-frame clones are kept and a portion is missing. The table lists roughly 45,000 clones, nearly 95% of them singletons. This chain joins TRBV5-5 and TRBJ1-5, with TRBD1 identical over 7 bases. This TCR was sampled from a woman under 30 in good health and CMV-seropositive. Sequenced: PBMCs. CDR3 residues: CASSEGTADQPQHF. As DNA, the CDR3 is TGTGCCAGCAGCGAGGGGACAGCTGATCAGCCCCAGCATTTT.